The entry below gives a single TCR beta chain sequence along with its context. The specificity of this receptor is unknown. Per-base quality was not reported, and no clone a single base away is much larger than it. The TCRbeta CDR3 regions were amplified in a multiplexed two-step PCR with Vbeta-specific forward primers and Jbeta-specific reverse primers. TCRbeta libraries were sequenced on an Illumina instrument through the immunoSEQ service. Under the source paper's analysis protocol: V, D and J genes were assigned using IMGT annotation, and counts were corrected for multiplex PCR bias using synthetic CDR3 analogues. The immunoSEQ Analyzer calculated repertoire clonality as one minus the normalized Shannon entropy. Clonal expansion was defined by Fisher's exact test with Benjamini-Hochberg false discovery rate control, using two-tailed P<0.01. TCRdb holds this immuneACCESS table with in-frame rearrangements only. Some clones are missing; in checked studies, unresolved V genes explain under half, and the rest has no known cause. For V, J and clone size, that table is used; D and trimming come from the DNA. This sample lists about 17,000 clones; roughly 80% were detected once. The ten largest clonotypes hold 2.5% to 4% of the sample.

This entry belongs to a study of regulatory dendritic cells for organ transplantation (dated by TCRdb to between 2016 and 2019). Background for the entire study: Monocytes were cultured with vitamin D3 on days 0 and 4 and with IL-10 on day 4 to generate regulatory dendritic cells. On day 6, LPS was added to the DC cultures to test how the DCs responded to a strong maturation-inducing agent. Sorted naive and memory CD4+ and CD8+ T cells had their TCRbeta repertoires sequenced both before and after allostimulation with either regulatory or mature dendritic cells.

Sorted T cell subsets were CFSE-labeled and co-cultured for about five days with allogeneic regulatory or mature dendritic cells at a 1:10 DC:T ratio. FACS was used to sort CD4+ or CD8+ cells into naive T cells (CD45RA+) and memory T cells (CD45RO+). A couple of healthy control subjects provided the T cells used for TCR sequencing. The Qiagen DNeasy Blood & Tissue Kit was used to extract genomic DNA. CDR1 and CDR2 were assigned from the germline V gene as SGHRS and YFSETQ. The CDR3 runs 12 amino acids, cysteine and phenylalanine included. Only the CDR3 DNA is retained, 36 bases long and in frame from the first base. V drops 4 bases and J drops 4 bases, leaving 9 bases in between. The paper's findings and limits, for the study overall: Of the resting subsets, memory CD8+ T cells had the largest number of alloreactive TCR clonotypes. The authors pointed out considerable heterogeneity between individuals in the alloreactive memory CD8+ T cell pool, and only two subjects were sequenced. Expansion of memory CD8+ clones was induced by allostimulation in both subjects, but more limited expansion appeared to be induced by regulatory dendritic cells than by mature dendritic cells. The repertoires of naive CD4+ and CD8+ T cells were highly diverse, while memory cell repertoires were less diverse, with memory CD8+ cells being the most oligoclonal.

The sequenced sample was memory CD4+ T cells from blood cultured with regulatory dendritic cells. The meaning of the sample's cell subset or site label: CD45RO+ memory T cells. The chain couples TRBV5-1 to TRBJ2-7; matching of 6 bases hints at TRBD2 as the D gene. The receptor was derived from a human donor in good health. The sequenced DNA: TGCGCCAGCAGCCAGACTAGTTACGAGCAGTACTTC. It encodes CASSQTSYEQYF.